This T cell receptor (beta chain) emerged from a study of blood T cell repertoires in COVID-19. Trimming removed 2 bases from V and 7 bases from J; junction bases left unmatched: 6. Germline CDR1 reads SGHKS; CDR2 reads YYEKEE (reference sequence). There are 15 residues in the CDR3. Generated by immunoSEQ multiplex PCR, the TCRdb table keeps only in-frame clones and is missing some. The data show around 150,000 clones, about 80% seen once. This clone was detected once. The sample was PBMCs or T cells enriched from blood (not recorded which). V usage is TRBV5-5 and J usage is TRBJ2-1; 10 bases line up with TRBD2. The source of this sequence is a woman in her sixties or seventies who had recovered from COVID-19. The CDR3 spells CASSFSGGAGNEQFF. Written as DNA, the CDR3 is TGTGCCAGCAGCTTCAGCGGGGGGGCCGGTAATGAGCAGTTCTTC.